One and the same sample provided the 12 T cell receptor beta chains below, sequenced in a study of glioma-infiltrating T cells after dendritic cell vaccination. Assay: immunoSEQ multiplex PCR; the TCRdb copy retains only in-frame clones and omits some. The sample includes some 58,000 clones, about 85% seen only once; the top ten take approximately 9.6%. Time point specified: after dendritic cell vaccination, including at tumor progression/relapse. This material consisted of blood, taken after dendritic cell vaccination. These TCRs come from a human donor with glioblastoma.

The CDR3, as DNA: TGTGCCAGCAGTTACTCCAGGGTGGGTCAGCCCCAGCATTTT. It codes for CASSYSRVGQPQHF. The chain combines TRBV6-6 with TRBJ1-5; D perhaps matches TRBD1 (5 bases). The V end was cut by 0 bases, the J end by 6 bases, with 9 bases between. This CDR3 region has 14 residues. Germline loops: CDR1 MNHNY, CDR2 SVGAGI (reference sequence).

The J gene is TRBJ1-5, the V gene TRBV9, with D tentatively TRBD1 (6 bases). The CDR3 is 14 amino acids. With 4 bases removed from V and 4 bases from J, the gap between germline ends came to 12 bases. The germline V gene has CDR1 SGDLS and CDR2 YYNGEE. The CDR3 protein is CASSPGVINQPQHF. Here the CDR3 DNA reads TGTGCCAGCAGCCCAGGGGTAATTAATCAGCCCCAGCATTTT.

In the case of this clone: The germline gene is not matched at one end of the junction; a read error may be the cause. The rearrangement uses TRBV7-7 and TRBJ2-1, with 8 bases lining up with TRBD1. The CDR3 runs to 14 residues. The V gene's germline CDR1 is SSHAT and CDR2 FNYEAQ (reference sequence). The DNA of the CDR3 is TGTGCTAGCAGCGAGACAGGGGACTACAATGAGCAGTTCTTC. Its protein product is CASSETGDYNEQFF.

This chain links TRBV18 with TRBJ1-1, with a possible D match to TRBD1 (5 bases). V lost 2 bases, J lost 4 bases, and 20 bases lay in between. The CDR3 covers 17 residues. The germline V gene encodes CDR1 KGHSH and CDR2 LQKENI. DNA for the CDR3: TGTGCCAGCTCACCATCCTGGGGCGTTTCGTTCGGCACTGAAGCTTTCTTT. Encoded protein: CASSPSWGVSFGTEAFF.

V usage is TRBV27 and J usage is TRBJ1-2; tentative D call: TRBD1 (6 bases). V dropped 0 bases and J dropped 3 bases, with 17 bases sitting between them. Looked up from germline, CDR1 is MNHEY and CDR2 is SMNVEV (reference sequence). This CDR3 region has 17 residues. CDR3 DNA: TGTGCCAGCAGTTTATCAGGCCAGGGGCGTCTGCACTATGGCTACACCTTC. Residues: CASSLSGQGRLHYGYTF.

The chain has TRBV4-3 and TRBJ2-1; 7 bases are shared with TRBD2. The CDR3 length is 14 residues. CDR1 LGHNA and CDR2 YSLEER come from the germline V gene. J lost 5 bases, V lost 6 bases, and 7 bases had no gene match. CDR3 sequence reads: CASSPGLRDNEQFF. CDR3 nucleotide sequence: TGCGCCAGCAGTCCGGGACTAAGAGACAATGAGCAGTTCTTC.

The V and J genes are TRBV18 and TRBJ2-7; D is ambiguous. The CDR3 is 12 amino acids. Trimming removed 6 bases at V and 6 bases at J, with 12 bases between. Germline CDR1 KGHSH, CDR2 LQKENI. CDR3 sequence reads: CASSPASVEQYF. In DNA, the CDR3 is TGTGCCAGCTCCCCCGCGTCGGTCGAGCAGTACTTC.

The chain joins TRBV4-2 to TRBJ1-3; maybe TRBD1 (6 bases). Looked up from germline, CDR1 is LGHNA and CDR2 is YNFKEQ. CDR3 length: 15 amino acids. The germline V and J ends were trimmed by 1 base and 2 bases, with 9 bases remaining between them. The CDR3 DNA sequence: TGTGCCAGCAGCCAAGGATACAGGGCTGGAAACACCATATATTTT. It is translated as CASSQGYRAGNTIYF.

The rearrangement uses TRBV7-3 and TRBJ2-5; 7 positions match TRBD2. Trimming cost V 4 bases and J 2 bases; bases outside gene matches: 10. The CDR3 sequence is 16 residues long. Germline CDR1 is SGHTA and CDR2 is FQGTGA. The CDR3 nucleotides are TGTGCCAGCAGCTCCTTAGGGCGGGGGAAACAAGAGACCCAGTACTTC. This gives the protein CASSSLGRGKQETQYF.

Written as DNA, the CDR3 is TGTGCCAGCAGCCTACAGGGGACCGGGGAGCTGTTTTTT. Protein: CASSLQGTGELFF. The genes are TRBV27 and TRBJ2-2, with 7 positions matching TRBD1. Germline CDR1 MNHEY, CDR2 SMNVEV (reference sequence). J gave up 5 bases and V 6 bases, and 3 bases lay outside the gene matches. This CDR3 spans 13 amino acids.

The rearrangement uses TRBV4-3 and TRBJ2-1, with D tentatively TRBD2 (5 bases). The CDR3 has 13 amino acids. The V gene's germline CDR1 is LGHNA and CDR2 YSLEER. V shed 4 bases and J shed 6 bases, with 10 bases lying between them. The CDR3 DNA is TGCGCCAGCAGCCTTCACCGGGGCAATGAGCAGTTCTTC. It encodes CASSLHRGNEQFF.

The rearrangement uses TRBV5-8 and TRBJ2-7; no clear D. The germline CDR1 and CDR2 sequences are SGHTS and YDEGEE. Trimming took off 0 bases at V and 7 bases at J, with 14 bases between the two ends. The CDR3 has 14 amino acids. The CDR3 nucleotides read TGTGCCAGCAGCTTGGAGATCGGGTCGGAGGAGCAGTACTTC. Translating it yields CASSLEIGSEEQYF.